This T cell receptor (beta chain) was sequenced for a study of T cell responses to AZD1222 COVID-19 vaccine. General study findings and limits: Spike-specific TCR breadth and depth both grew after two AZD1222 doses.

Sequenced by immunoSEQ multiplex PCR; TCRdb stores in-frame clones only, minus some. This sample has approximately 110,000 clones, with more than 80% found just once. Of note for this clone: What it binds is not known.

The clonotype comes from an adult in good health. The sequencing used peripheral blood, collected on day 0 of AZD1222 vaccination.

CDR3 sequence reads: CSVEPFGNEQFF. As DNA, the CDR3 is TGCAGCGTTGAACCGTTTGGAAATGAGCAGTTCTTC. The chain combines TRBV29-1 with TRBJ2-1, with D unclear. V gave up 2 bases and J gave up 7 bases, with 9 bases separating them. Per the germline V gene, CDR1 is SQVTM and CDR2 is ANQGSEA. CDR3 length: 12 residues.